The subject of this entry is one T cell receptor beta chain. The antigen it binds to is not known. Base qualities are not recorded, but no much larger clone differs from it by a single base. These data are taken from a study of T-cell reconstitution after alpha-beta-depleted transplantation in children (dated by TCRdb to the mid-2010s). About the full investigation: Using TCR repertoire profiling, the study followed T-cell immune reconstitution in a quantitative way in children after TCRalphabeta/CD19-depleted allogeneic hematopoietic cell transplantation.

For this chain, trimming is 3 bases at the V end and 6 bases at the J end, and the number of junction bases without a gene match is 8. There are 15 amino acids in the CDR3, from cysteine to phenylalanine inclusive. The entry retains the CDR3 DNA only, 45 bases that are in frame from base 1. From the germline V gene, CDR1 is SGHAT and CDR2 is FQNNGV. Libraries were prepared through PCR. Instrument used: Illumina HiSeq 2500. TCR library preparation used molecular barcoding, with unique molecular identifiers applied to normalize quantification of the TCRbeta repertoire. Using fastp trimming at Q25 and MiXCR clonotype assembly, TCRdb reanalyzed the public sequencing data and kept in-frame beta chains. CDR3 protein sequences are deduplicated, and each keeps its most common genes and DNA. In all, the sample holds about 640,000 distinct CDR3 sequences, and 16% of those were seen once. Clones ranked in the top ten supply approximately 1% of the sample.

The rearranged segments are TRBV11-2 and TRBJ2-3; TRBD2 fits 8 bases in the junction. The sequencing used PBMCs from the stem cell graft donor, collected from the stem cell graft. The sequence was collected from a human donor who donated a stem cell graft to a child with acute myeloid leukemia. The nucleotides read TGTGCCAGCAGCTTCTTAGCGGGGTGGGCGGATACGCAGTATTTT. Its amino acids are CASSFLAGWADTQYF.